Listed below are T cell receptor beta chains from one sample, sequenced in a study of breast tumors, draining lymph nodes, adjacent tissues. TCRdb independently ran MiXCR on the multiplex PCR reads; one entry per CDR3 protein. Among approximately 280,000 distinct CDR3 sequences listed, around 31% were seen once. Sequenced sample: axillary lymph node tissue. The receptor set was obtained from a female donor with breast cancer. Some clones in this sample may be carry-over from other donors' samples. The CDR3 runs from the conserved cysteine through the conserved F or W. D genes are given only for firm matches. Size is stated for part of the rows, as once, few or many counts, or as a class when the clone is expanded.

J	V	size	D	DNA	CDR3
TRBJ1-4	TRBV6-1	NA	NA	TGTGCCAGCAGTCCCGTTCGGGCGGGTGAAAAACTGTTTTTT	CASSPVRAGEKLFF
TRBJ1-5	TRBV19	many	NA	TGTGCCAGTAGGGACCGGGACTTGTCAAGCCAGCCCCAGCATTTT	CASRDRDLSSQPQHF
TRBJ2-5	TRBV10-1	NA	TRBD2	TGCGCCGGCGGTGAGGGACGATGGGCTAGCGGGAGAGGCGAGACCCAGTACTTC	CAGGEGRWASGRGETQYF
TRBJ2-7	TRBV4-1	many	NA	TGCGCCAGCAGACCTCTACGAAAGCAGTACTTC	CASRPLRKQYF
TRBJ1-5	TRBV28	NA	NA	TGTGCCAGCGGGGCCTTGGGGGGCAATCAGCCCCAGCATTTT	CASGALGGNQPQHF
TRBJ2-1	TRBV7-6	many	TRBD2	TGTGCCAGCAGCTCACTAGCGGGAGTTTGGAATGAGCAGTTCTTC	CASSSLAGVWNEQFF
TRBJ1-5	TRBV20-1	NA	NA	TGCAGTGCTAGTATTCCAGCGGGAGGTCCCCAGCATTTT	CSASIPAGGPQHF
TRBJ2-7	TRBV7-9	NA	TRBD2	TGTGCCAGCAGCCCCGGACTAGCGGGAGAGACCAACGAGCAGTACTTC	CASSPGLAGETNEQYF
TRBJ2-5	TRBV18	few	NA	TGTGCCAGCTCACAGACACAAGAGACCCAGTACTTC	CASSQTQETQYF
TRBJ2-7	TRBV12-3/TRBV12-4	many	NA	TGTGCCAGCAGTCCCGAGGCAAGCGTCTACGAGCAGTACTTC	CASSPEASVYEQYF
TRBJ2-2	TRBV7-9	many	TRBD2	TGTGCCAGCAGCTTAGGACTAGCGGGAGTATCCGGGGAGCTGTTTTTT	CASSLGLAGVSGELFF
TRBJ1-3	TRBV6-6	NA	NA	TGTGCCAGCAGTCACTCCGGTTACCCTGGAAACACCATATATTTT	CASSHSGYPGNTIYF